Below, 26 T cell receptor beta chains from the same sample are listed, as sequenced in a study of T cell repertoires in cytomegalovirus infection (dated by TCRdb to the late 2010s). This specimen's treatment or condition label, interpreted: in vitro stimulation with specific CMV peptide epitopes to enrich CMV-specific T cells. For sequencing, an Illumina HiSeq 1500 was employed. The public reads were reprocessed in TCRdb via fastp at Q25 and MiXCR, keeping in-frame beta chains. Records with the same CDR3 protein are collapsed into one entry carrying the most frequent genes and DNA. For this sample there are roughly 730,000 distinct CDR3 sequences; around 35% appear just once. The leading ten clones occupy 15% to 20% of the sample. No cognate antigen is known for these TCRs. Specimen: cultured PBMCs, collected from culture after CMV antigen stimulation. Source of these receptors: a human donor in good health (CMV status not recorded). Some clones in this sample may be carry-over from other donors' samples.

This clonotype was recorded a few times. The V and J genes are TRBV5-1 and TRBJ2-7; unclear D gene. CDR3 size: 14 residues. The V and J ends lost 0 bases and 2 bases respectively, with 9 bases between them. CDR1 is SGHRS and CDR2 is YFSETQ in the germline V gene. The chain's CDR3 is CASSLEESPYEQYF. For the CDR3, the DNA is TGCGCCAGCAGCTTGGAGGAGTCCCCCTACGAGCAGTACTTC.

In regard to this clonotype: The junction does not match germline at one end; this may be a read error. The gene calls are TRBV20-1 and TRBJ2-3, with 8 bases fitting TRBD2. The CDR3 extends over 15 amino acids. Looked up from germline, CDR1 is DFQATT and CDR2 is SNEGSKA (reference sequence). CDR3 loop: CSASGRGRSTDTKYF. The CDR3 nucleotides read TGCAGTGCTAGCGGGAGGGGAAGGAGCACAGATACGAAGTATTTT.

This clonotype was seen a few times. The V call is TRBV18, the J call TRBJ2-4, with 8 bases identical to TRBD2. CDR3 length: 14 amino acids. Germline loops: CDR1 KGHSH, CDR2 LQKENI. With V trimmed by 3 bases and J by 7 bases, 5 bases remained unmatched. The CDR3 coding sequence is TGTGCCAGCTCACCCGACGGGACTAGGAACATTCAGTACTTC. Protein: CASSPDGTRNIQYF.

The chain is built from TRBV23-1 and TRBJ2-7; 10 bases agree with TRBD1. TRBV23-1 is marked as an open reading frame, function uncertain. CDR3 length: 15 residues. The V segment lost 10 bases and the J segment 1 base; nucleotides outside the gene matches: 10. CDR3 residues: CATSGPDRGSYEQYF. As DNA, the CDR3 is TGCGCCACATCAGGACCGGACAGGGGGTCCTACGAGCAGTACTTC.

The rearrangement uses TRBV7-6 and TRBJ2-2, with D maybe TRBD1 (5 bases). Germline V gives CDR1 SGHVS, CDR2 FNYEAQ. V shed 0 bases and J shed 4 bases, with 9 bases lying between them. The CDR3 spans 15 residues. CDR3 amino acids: CASSLADTTTGELFF. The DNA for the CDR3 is TGTGCCAGCAGCTTAGCGGACACTACCACCGGGGAGCTGTTTTTT.

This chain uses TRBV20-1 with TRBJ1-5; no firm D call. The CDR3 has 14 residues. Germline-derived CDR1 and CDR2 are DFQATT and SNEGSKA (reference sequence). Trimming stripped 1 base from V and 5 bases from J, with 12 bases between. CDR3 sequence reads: CSARGAQSYQPQHF. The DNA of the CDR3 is TGCAGTGCTAGAGGGGCTCAATCTTATCAGCCCCAGCATTTT.

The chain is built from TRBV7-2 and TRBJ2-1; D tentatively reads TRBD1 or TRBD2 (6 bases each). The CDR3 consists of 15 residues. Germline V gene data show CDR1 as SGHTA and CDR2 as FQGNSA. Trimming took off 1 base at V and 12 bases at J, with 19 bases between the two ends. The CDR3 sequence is CASSLVRWGAQGQFF. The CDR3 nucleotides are TGTGCCAGCAGCTTAGTACGGTGGGGGGCCCAGGGGCAGTTCTTC. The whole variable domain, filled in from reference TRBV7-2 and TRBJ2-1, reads GAGVSQSPSNKVTEKGKDVELRCDPISGHTALYWYRQSLGQGLEFLIYFQGNSAPDKSGLPSDRFSAERTGGSVSTLTIQRTQQEDSAVYLCASSLVRWGAQGQFFGPGTRLTVL.

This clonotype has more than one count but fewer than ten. The DNA for the CDR3 is TGTGCCAGCAGCTTCGGGGCTAGACCTTACACCGGGGAGCTGTTTTTT. Amino acid sequence: CASSFGARPYTGELFF. The V and J genes are TRBV11-2 and TRBJ2-2; D could derive from TRBD1 or TRBD2 (5 bases each). This CDR3 is 16 amino acids long. V lost 3 bases to trimming and J lost 3 bases, with 14 bases between them. Germline lookup yields CDR1 SGHAT and CDR2 FQNNGV.

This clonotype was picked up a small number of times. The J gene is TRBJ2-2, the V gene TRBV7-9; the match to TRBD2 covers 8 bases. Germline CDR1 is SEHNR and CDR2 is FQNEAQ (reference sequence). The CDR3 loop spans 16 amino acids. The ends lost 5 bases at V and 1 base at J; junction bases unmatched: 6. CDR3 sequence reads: CASSERSGRNTGELFF. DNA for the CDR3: TGTGCCAGCAGCGAGCGAAGCGGGAGGAACACCGGGGAGCTGTTTTTT. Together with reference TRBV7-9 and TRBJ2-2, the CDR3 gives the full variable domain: DTGVSQNPRHKITKRGQNVTFRCDPISEHNRLYWYRQTLGQGPEFLTYFQNEAQLEKSRLLSDRFSAERPKGSFSTLEIQRTEQGDSAMYLCASSERSGRNTGELFFGEGSRLTVL.

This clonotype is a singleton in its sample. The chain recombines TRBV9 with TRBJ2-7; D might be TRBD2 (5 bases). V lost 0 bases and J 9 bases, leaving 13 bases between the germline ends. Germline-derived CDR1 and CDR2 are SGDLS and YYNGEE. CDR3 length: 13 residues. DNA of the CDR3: TGTGCCAGCAGCGTAGAGGTAGCGCACCCGCAGTACTTC. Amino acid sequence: CASSVEVAHPQYF.

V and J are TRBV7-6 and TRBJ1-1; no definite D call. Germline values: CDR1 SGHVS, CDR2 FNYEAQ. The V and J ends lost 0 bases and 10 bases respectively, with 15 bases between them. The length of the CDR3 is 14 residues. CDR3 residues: CASSLARAVNVAFF. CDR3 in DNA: TGTGCCAGCAGCTTAGCTCGGGCGGTGAATGTAGCTTTCTTT.

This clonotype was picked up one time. The CDR3 DNA sequence: TGTGCCAGCAGCACCTCACGGGTTAGCACAGATACGCAGTATTTT. Its translation is CASSTSRVSTDTQYF. The gene calls are TRBV5-4 and TRBJ2-3; D ambiguous. Trimming took 4 bases from V and 0 from J, leaving 12 bases between them. This CDR3 region has 15 residues. Per the germline V gene, CDR1 is SGHNT and CDR2 is YYREEE (reference sequence).

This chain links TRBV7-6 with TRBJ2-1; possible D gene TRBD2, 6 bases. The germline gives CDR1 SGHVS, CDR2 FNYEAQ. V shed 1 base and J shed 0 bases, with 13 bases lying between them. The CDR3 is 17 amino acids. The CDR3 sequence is CASSLVVGGSSYNEQFF. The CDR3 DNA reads TGTGCCAGCAGCTTAGTGGTGGGAGGTAGCTCCTACAATGAGCAGTTCTTC.

CDR3 in amino acids: CASSQDPQVNQPQHF. The CDR3 nucleotides are TGTGCCAGCAGCCAAGATCCCCAAGTCAATCAGCCCCAGCATTTT. This chain uses TRBV4-2 with TRBJ1-5; D is uncertain. Germline values: CDR1 LGHNA, CDR2 YNFKEQ. This CDR3 spans 15 amino acids. Deletions cut 0 bases from V and 3 bases from J, with 9 bases between.

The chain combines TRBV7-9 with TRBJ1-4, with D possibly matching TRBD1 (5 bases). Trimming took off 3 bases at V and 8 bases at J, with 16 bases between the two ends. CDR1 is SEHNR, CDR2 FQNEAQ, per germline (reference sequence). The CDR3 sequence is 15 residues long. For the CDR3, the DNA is TGTGCCAGCAGCTTTCCAGGGACCGCCGAAGAAAAACTGTTTTTT. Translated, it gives CASSFPGTAEEKLFF.

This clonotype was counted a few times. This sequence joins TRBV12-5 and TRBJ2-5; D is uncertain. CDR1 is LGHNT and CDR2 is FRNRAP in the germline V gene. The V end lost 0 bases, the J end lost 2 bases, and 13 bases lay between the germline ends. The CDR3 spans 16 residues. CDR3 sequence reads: CASGLVRAPRQETQYF. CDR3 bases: TGTGCTAGTGGTTTGGTCCGGGCCCCTCGGCAAGAGACCCAGTACTTC.

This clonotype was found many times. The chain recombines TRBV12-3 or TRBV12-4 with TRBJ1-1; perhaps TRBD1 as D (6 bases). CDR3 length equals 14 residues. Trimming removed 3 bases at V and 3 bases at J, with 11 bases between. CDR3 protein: CASSLGAGHTEAFF. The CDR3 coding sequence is TGTGCCAGCAGTTTGGGGGCGGGACACACTGAAGCTTTCTTT.

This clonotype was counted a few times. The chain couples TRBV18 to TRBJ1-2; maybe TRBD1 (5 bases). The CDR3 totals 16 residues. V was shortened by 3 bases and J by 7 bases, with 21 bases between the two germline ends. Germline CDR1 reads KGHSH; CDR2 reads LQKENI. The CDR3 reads CASSPAIQGFGSGYTF. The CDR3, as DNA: TGTGCCAGCTCACCGGCCATTCAGGGTTTTGGGTCTGGCTACACCTTC.

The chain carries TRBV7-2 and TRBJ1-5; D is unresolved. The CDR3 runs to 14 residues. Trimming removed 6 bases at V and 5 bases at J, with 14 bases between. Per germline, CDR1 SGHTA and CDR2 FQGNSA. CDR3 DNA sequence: TGTGCCAGCAGAGGAGGAACGGGTGATCAGCCCCAGCATTTT. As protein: CASRGGTGDQPQHF.

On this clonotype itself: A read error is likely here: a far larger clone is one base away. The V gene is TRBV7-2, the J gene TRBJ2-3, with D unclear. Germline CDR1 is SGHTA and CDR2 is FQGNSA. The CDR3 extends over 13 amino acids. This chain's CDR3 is CASSLVSTDTHYF. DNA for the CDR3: TGTGCCAGCAGCTTAGTGAGCACAGATACGCACTATTTT.

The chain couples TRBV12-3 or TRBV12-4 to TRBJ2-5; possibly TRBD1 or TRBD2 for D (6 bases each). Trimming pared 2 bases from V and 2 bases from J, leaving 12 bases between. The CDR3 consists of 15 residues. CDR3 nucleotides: TGTGCCAGCAGTTTAATCGGGGGCGGTCAAGAGACCCAGTACTTC. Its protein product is CASSLIGGGQETQYF.

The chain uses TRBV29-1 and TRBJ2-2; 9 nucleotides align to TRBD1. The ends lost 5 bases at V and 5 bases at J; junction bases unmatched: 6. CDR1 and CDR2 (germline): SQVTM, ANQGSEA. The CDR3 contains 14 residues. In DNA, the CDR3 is TGCAGCGTTAAGACAGGGGGTTGGACCGGGGAGCTGTTTTTT. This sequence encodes CSVKTGGWTGELFF.

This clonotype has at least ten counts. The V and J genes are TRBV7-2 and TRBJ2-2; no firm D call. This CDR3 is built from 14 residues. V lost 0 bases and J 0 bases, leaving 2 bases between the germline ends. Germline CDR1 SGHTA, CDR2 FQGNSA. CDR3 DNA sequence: TGTGCCAGCAGCTTAGCAGCGAACACCGGGGAGCTGTTTTTT. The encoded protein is CASSLAANTGELFF.

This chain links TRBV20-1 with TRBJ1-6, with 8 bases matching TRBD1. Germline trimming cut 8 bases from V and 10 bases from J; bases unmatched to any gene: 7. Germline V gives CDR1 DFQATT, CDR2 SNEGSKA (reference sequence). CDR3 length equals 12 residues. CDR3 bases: TGCAGTACTACAGGGGGGGACTCACCCCTCCACTTT. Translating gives CSTTGGDSPLHF.

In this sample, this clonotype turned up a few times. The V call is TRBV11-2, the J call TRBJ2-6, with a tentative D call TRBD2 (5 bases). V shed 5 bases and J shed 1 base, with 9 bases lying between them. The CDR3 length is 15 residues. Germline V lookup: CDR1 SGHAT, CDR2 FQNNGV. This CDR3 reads CASSLTRSGANVLTF. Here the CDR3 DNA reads TGTGCCAGCAGCCTTACTAGATCTGGGGCCAACGTCCTGACTTTC.

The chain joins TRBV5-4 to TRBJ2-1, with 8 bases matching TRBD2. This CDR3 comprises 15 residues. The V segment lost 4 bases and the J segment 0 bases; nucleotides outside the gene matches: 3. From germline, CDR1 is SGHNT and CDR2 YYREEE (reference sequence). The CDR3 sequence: CASSTGGPSYNEQFF. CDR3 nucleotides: TGTGCCAGCAGCACGGGGGGGCCCTCCTACAATGAGCAGTTCTTC.